The clone carrying this T cell receptor (beta chain) was counted between two and nine times. Its specificity is not known. The data were taken from a study of post-analysis software for immune sequencing data. General study results and limits: Samples made in the same batch grouped tightly together by F measure. Compared with controls, patients had more of about 5 TRBV segments, including TRBV5-6, TRBV5-1 and TRBV20-1.

With 3 bases clipped from V and 4 bases from J, the junction kept 10 bases outside the gene matches. The germline V gene has CDR1 LGHNA and CDR2 YNFKEQ. The CDR3 totals 17 residues. The TCR beta cDNA libraries carried unique molecular identifiers. Researchers reported some 500,000 cDNA molecules coming from roughly 0.93 to 9.6 million T cells. TCRdb fed the PCR reads into MiXCR, producing one record per CDR3 protein. Seen here are about 560,000 distinct CDR3 sequences, 40% to 50% observed once, and the top ten hold around 1.7%. This clonotype was sampled from a girl aged 5 to 17 with multiple sclerosis. This chain connects TRBV4-2 to TRBJ2-1; the match to TRBD1 covers 9 bases. The sequenced material came from blood. CDR3 sequence (DNA): TGTGCCAGCAGCCAGGATAACAGGGGGCGCGGGTACAATGAGCAGTTCTTC. Translation: CASSQDNRGRGYNEQFF.